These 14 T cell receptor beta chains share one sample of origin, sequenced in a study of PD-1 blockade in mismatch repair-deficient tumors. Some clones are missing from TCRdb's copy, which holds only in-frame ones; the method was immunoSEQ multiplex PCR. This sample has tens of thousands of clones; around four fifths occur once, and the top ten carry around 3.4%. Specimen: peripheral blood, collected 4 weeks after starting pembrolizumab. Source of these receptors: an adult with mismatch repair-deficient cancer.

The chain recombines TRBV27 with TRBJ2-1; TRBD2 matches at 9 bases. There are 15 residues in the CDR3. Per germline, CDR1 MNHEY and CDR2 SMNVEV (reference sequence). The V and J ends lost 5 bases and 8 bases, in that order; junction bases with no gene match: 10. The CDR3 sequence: CASSPGLAPSYEQFF. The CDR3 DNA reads TGTGCCAGCAGTCCGGGACTAGCTCCAAGCTATGAGCAGTTCTTC.

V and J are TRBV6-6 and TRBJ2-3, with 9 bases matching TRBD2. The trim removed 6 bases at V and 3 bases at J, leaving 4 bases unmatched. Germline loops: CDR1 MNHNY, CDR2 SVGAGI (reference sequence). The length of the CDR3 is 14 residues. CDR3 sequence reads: CASRAGGRTDTQYF. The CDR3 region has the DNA TGTGCCAGCAGGGCGGGAGGGAGGACAGATACGCAGTATTTT.

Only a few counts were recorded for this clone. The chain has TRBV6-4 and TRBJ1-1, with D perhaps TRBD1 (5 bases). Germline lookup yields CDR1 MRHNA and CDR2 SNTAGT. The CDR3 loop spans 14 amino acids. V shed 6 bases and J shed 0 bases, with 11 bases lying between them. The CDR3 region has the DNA TGTGCCAGCAGGGACACCAATATGAACACTGAAGCTTTCTTT. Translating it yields CASRDTNMNTEAFF.

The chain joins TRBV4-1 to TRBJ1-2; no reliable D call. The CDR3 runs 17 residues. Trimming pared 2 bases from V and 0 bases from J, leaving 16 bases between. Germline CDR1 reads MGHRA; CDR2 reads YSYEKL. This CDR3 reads CASSQPFPRTSNYGYTF. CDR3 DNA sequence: TGCGCCAGCAGCCAACCGTTCCCAAGAACCTCTAACTATGGCTACACCTTC.

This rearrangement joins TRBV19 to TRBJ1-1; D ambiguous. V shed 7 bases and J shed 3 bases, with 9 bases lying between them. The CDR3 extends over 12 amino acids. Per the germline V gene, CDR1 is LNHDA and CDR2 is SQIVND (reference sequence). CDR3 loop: CASKYVDTEAFF. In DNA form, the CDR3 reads TGTGCCAGTAAGTACGTGGACACTGAAGCTTTCTTT.

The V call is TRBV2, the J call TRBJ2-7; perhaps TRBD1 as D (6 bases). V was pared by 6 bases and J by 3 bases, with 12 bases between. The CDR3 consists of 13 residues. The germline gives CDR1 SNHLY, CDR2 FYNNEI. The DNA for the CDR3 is TGTGCCAGCAGCGGATCGGACAGCTACGAGCAGTACTTC. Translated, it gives CASSGSDSYEQYF.

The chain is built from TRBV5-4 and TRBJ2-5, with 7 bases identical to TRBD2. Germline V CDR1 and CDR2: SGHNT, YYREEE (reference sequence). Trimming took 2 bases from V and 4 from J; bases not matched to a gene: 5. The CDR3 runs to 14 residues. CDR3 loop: CASSFGGRGETQYF. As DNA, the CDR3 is TGTGCCAGCAGCTTCGGCGGGAGAGGAGAGACCCAGTACTTC.

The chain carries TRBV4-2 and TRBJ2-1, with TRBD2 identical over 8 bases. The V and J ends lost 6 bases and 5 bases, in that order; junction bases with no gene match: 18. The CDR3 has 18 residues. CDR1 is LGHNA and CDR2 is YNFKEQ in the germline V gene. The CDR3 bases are TGTGCCAGCAGTCGTACGGACTATCGAACTAGCGGCAACAATGAGCAGTTCTTC. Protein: CASSRTDYRTSGNNEQFF.

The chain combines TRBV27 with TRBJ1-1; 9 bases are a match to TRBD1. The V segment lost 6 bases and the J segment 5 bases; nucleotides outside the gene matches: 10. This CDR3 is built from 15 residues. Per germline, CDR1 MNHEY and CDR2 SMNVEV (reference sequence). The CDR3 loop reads CASRGTQGARTEAFF. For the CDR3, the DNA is TGTGCCAGCAGGGGAACACAGGGGGCCCGGACTGAAGCTTTCTTT.

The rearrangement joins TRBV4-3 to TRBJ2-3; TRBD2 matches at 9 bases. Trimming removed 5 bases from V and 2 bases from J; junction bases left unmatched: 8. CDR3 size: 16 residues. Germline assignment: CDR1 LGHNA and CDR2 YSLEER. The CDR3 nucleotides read TGCGCCAGCAGCGAATTGACTAGCGGCCCCACAGATACGCAGTATTTT. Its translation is CASSELTSGPTDTQYF.

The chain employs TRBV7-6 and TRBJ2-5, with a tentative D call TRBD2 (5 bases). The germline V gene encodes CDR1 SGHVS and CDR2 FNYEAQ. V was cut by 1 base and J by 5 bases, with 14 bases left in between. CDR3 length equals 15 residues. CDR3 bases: TGTGCCAGCAGCTTAGGGTTAGGAGGTGGTGAGACCCAGTACTTC. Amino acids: CASSLGLGGGETQYF. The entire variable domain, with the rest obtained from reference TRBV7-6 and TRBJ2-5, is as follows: GAGVSQSPRYKVTKRGQDVALRCDPISGHVSLYWYRQALGQGPEFLTYFNYEAQQDKSGLPNDRFSAERPEGSISTLTIQRTEQRDSAMYRCASSLGLGGGETQYFGPGTRLLVL.

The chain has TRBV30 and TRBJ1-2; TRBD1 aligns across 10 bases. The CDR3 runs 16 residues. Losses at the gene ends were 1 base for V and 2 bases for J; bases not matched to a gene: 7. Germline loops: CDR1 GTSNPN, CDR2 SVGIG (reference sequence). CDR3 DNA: TGTGCCTGGAGTGCCCCTAGGACAGGGGGAAACTATGGCTACACCTTC. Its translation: CAWSAPRTGGNYGYTF. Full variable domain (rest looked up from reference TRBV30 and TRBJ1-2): SQTIHQWPATLVQPVGSPLSLECTVEGTSNPNLYWYRQAAGRGLQLLFYSVGIGQISSEVPQNLSASRPQDRQFILSSKKLLLSDSGFYLCAWSAPRTGGNYGYTFGSGTRLTVV.

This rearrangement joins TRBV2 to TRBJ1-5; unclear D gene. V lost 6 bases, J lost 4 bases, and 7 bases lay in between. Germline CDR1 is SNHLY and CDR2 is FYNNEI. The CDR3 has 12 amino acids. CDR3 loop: CASRVINQPQHF. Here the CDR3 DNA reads TGTGCCAGCAGGGTTATAAATCAGCCCCAGCATTTT.

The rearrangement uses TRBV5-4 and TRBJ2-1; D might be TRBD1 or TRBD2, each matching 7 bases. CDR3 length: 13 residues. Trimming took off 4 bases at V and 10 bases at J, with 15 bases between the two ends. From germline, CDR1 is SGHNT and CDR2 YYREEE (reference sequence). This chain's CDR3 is CASSRYQGGEQFF. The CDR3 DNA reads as TGTGCCAGCAGCCGCTACCAGGGGGGGGAGCAGTTCTTC. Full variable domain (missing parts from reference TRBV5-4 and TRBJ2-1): ETGVTQSPTHLIKTRGQQVTLRCSSQSGHNTVSWYQQALGQGPQFIFQYYREEENGRGNFPPRFSGLQFPNYSSELNVNALELDDSALYLCASSRYQGGEQFFGPGTRLTVL.